This TCR beta chain was retrieved from a study of blood T cell repertoires in COVID-19. In the study overall: Specimens from acute and convalescent COVID-19 originated in the United States, Italy and Spain. Nucleic acid was either cDNA or gDNA, and it came from T cells, B-cell-depleted T cells, or PBMCs.

The CDR3 totals 17 residues. The ends lost 4 bases at V and 5 bases at J; junction bases unmatched: 10. Germline V gene data show CDR1 as SGHDN and CDR2 as FVKESK. As handled by the study authors: Reference gene primer amplification in the assay estimated nucleated cell counts. Libraries were prepared by immunoSEQ multiplex PCR; TCRdb keeps only in-frame clonotypes and omits some of them. D and trimming were read from the DNA, whereas the V and J calls and clone size are those reported in that table. The sample lists more than 95,000 clones; 86% were seen once. The chain recombines TRBV14 with TRBJ2-5; 13 bases line up with TRBD2. Sequencing was performed on peripheral blood. The TCR was taken from a woman aged 55-69 years in a cohort sampled during active or convalescent COVID-19. CDR3 protein: CASSLYRTSGGVETQYF. The CDR3 DNA reads TGTGCCAGCAGCCTGTACCGGACTAGCGGGGGAGTCGAGACCCAGTACTTC.